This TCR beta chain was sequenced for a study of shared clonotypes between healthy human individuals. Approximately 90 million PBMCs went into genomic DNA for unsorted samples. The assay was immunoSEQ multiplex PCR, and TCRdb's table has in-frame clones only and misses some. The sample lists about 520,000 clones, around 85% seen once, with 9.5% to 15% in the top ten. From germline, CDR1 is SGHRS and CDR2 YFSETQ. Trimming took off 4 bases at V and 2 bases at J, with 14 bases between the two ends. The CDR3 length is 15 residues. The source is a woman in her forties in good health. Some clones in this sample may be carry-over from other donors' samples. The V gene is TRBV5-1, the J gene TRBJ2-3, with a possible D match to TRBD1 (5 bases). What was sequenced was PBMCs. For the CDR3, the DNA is TGCGCCAGCAGCACTTCAGGGCTTTACACAGATACGCAGTATTTT. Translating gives CASSTSGLYTDTQYF.